This T cell receptor beta chain was retrieved from a study of T cells in narcolepsy (dated by TCRdb to 2016 to 2019). Study-wide context: Patients with narcolepsy type 1 or type 2 (NT1, NT2) and healthy control donors were enrolled in the study. Autoreactive T cells targeting hypocretin neuron self-antigens (hypocretin, TRIB2) were sought in narcolepsy patients, and TCR Vbeta sequencing was used to track clonotypes in blood and CSF.

V was cut back by 8 bases and J by 3 bases, leaving a gap of 15 bases between them. The CDR3 has 14 amino acids, counting the end cysteine and phenylalanine. The only DNA kept is the CDR3, 42 bases in frame from the first base. CDR1 and CDR2 are read off the germline V gene (reference sequence) as MNHEY and SMNVEV. Results the study describes overall, beyond this receptor: Patients and controls had similar numbers of sequenced blood memory CD4+ clonotypes, with averages of around 40,000 in patients and over 30,000 in controls. Plots comparing CSF and blood CD4+ T cell clonotypes from the same patient highlighted HCRT-specific and TRIB2-specific autoreactive clonotypes. Some blood memory CD4+ repertoires from patients and controls contained no sequences matching autoreactive T cell clones. Autoreactive clonotypes were reported to be detected serially in the blood of the same patients and of different patients, but not in the blood of healthy controls.

With regard to this clone: What this receptor recognizes is not known. Base quality data are lacking; no much larger clone is found one base away.

Libraries were prepared through the immunoSEQ multiplex PCR assay. TCRdb mirrors the immuneACCESS table, restricted to in-frame sequences. Some clones are absent from its copies; in checked studies, under half trace to an unresolved V gene, and the reason for the others is unknown. The sample data list approximately 31,000 clones, and less than 85% of these were observed just once. The ten largest clones take up roughly 1.2% of the sample. Memory CD4+ T cells were sorted ex vivo from peripheral blood of narcolepsy patients and healthy controls for TCR Vbeta sequencing. The sequence links TRBV27 to TRBJ2-3; a tentative D match to TRBD2 spans 6 bases. The source is a human donor with narcolepsy. Sequenced input: CD45RA- memory CD4+ T cells from PBMCs. What this sample's cell subset or site label stands for: memory T cells sorted ex vivo from peripheral blood. The bases are TGTGCCAGCTCTGGGACTCGATTAACAGATACGCAGTATTTT. Its product reads: CASSGTRLTDTQYF.